Shown below are 19 T cell receptor beta chains from a single sample sequenced in a study of glioma-infiltrating T cells after dendritic cell vaccination. Time point reported: after dendritic cell vaccination, including at tumor progression/relapse. Repertoires were generated with immunoSEQ multiplex PCR, while TCRdb's copy carries only in-frame clones and drops some. This table has just under 60,000 clones, about four fifths appearing once. The sample was blood, taken after dendritic cell vaccination. Receptor source: a human donor with glioblastoma.

This clone was detected a few times. The CDR3 DNA reads TGTGCCAGCAGCCGCTCTTACAGGGGGGGACAGCCCCAGCATTTT. This codes for CASSRSYRGGQPQHF. The gene calls are TRBV6-5 and TRBJ1-5; 8 bases match TRBD1. Trimming removed 6 bases from V and 7 bases from J; junction bases left unmatched: 11. The germline V gene encodes CDR1 MNHEY and CDR2 SVGAGI. The CDR3 length is 15 residues.

Of note for this clone: Germline and junction disagree at one end, which may indicate a read error. The CDR3 region is CASSTMRQAEQFF. The CDR3 DNA reads TGTGCTAGCAGCACCATGAGACAGGCAGAGCAGTTCTTC. The chain has TRBV7-7 and TRBJ2-1; D is perhaps TRBD1 (6 bases). Germline CDR1 reads SSHAT; CDR2 reads FNYEAQ (reference sequence). CDR3 length: 13 amino acids.

The J gene is TRBJ1-2, the V gene TRBV9; tentative D call: TRBD1 (6 bases). Germline CDR1 and CDR2: SGDLS and YYNGEE. The CDR3 spans 14 residues. The V gene lost 8 bases and the J gene lost 7 bases, with 21 bases spanning the gap. CDR3 nucleotide sequence: TGTGCCAGTTCACTCGACAGGTTGTACAGTGGCTACACCTTC. It encodes CASSLDRLYSGYTF.

The chain employs TRBV10-2 and TRBJ1-4; no reliable D call. The V end lost 5 bases, the J end lost 5 bases, and 15 bases lay between the germline ends. The CDR3 has 15 residues. In germline, CDR1 is WSHSY, CDR2 SAAADI. The CDR3 DNA is TGCGCCAGCAGTAGAACCCCGGACTTAAATGAAAAACTGTTTTTT. Its protein product is CASSRTPDLNEKLFF.

The chain uses TRBV5-1 and TRBJ1-4; 8 nucleotides align to TRBD1. Germline trimming cut 3 bases from V and 0 bases from J; bases unmatched to any gene: 4. Germline V gene data show CDR1 as SGHRS and CDR2 as YFSETQ. The CDR3 spans 16 residues. CDR3 protein: CASSSDRGSTNEKLFF. The CDR3 nucleotides read TGCGCCAGCAGCTCCGACAGGGGATCAACTAATGAAAAACTGTTTTTT.

The rearrangement uses TRBV6-5 and TRBJ1-4; D not resolved. The CDR3 runs 15 residues. Germline assignment: CDR1 MNHEY and CDR2 SVGAGI. Trimming shortened V by 2 bases and J by 8 bases, and 15 bases separated the two germline ends. The CDR3 loop is CASSYLGSAGEKLFF. CDR3 bases: TGTGCCAGCAGTTACCTGGGATCAGCGGGGGAAAAACTGTTTTTT.

The J gene is TRBJ1-5, the V gene TRBV6-4; no reliable D call. CDR1 is MRHNA and CDR2 is SNTAGT in the germline V gene. The CDR3 runs 11 residues. Trimming removed 11 bases from V and 6 bases from J, with 11 bases in between. The CDR3 here is CAGVRVQPQHF. Written as DNA, the CDR3 is TGTGCCGGAGTCCGGGTTCAGCCCCAGCATTTT.

The chain combines TRBV29-1 with TRBJ2-1; 9 nucleotides agree with TRBD1. Losses at the gene ends were 6 bases for V and 6 bases for J; bases not matched to a gene: 12. In germline, CDR1 is SQVTM, CDR2 ANQGSEA. CDR3 length equals 15 residues. The CDR3 DNA sequence: TGCAGCGTCTTCAGGGGCGACAGGGGGATCAATGAGCAGTTCTTC. This encodes CSVFRGDRGINEQFF.

The chain combines TRBV29-1 with TRBJ2-3, with 9 bases aligning to TRBD2. This CDR3 is 17 amino acids long. The V gene end was trimmed by 4 bases and the J gene end by 4 bases; junction bases not matched to a gene: 15. CDR1 is SQVTM and CDR2 is ANQGSEA in the germline V gene. For the CDR3, the DNA is TGCAGCGTTGCCCCCCAGGGCGGGGGGGCCAGTCCAGATACGCAGTATTTT. Protein product: CSVAPQGGGASPDTQYF.

V gene TRBV5-1 combines with J gene TRBJ1-4; D gene ambiguous. The V and J ends lost 4 bases and 9 bases respectively, with 22 bases between them. This CDR3 region has 16 residues. Germline assignment: CDR1 SGHRS and CDR2 YFSETQ. The CDR3 is CASSLGGQADGQKLFF. In DNA, the CDR3 is TGCGCCAGCAGCCTCGGAGGGCAGGCCGACGGGCAAAAACTGTTTTTT.

V gene TRBV25-1 combines with J gene TRBJ2-2; TRBD1 aligns across 9 bases. Germline V gene sequence: CDR1 MGHDK, CDR2 SYGVNS. V trimming: 4 bases; J trimming: 5 bases; junction bases outside the gene matches: 2. The CDR3 has 14 amino acids. The CDR3 loop reads CASSAGTGTGELFF. The CDR3 coding sequence is TGTGCCAGCAGTGCGGGGACAGGGACCGGGGAGCTGTTTTTT.

The chain employs TRBV2 and TRBJ2-3; TRBD2 aligns across 7 bases. V lost 7 bases, J lost 5 bases, and 6 bases stayed unmatched. Germline V gene lookup returns CDR1 SNHLY and CDR2 FYNNEI. The CDR3 runs 13 residues. Written as DNA, the CDR3 is TGTGCCAGCACGGAGCGGGGAGGAGATACGCAGTATTTT. Encoded protein: CASTERGGDTQYF.

The rearrangement joins TRBV19 to TRBJ2-7; unclear D gene. This CDR3 region has 13 residues. Germline lookup yields CDR1 LNHDA and CDR2 SQIVND (reference sequence). The germline V and J ends were trimmed by 6 bases and 0 bases, with 9 bases remaining between them. The CDR3 is CASSFSVSYEQYF. The CDR3 nucleotides are TGTGCCAGTAGCTTCTCGGTCTCCTACGAGCAGTACTTC. The full variable domain, with the rest looked up from reference TRBV19 and TRBJ2-7, is DGGITQSPKYLFRKEGQNVTLSCEQNLNHDAMYWYRQDPGQGLRLIYYSQIVNDFQKGDIAEGYSVSREKKESFPLTVTSAQKNPTAFYLCASSFSVSYEQYFGPGTRLTVT.

The chain joins TRBV9 to TRBJ2-2, with 10 bases that match TRBD1. Germline CDR1 and CDR2: SGDLS and YYNGEE. V dropped 3 bases and J dropped 7; count of bases not matched to a gene: 0. The CDR3 covers 13 residues. CDR3 in DNA: TGTGCCAGCAGCGGGACAGGGGGCGGGGAGCTGTTTTTT. Translating it yields CASSGTGGGELFF.

The chain recombines TRBV29-1 with TRBJ2-7; the match to TRBD1 covers 11 bases. V trimming: 0 bases; J trimming: 4 bases; junction bases outside the gene matches: 5. The CDR3 is made up of 15 amino acids. The germline CDR1 and CDR2 sequences are SQVTM and ANQGSEA. The CDR3 region is CSVEEGTGGTYEQYF. For the CDR3, the DNA is TGCAGCGTTGAAGAGGGGACAGGGGGAACTTACGAGCAGTACTTC.

This clone was counted only a few times. The chain has TRBV14 and TRBJ1-3; TRBD1 might be the D (6 bases). V was trimmed by 2 bases and J by 8 bases, leaving 25 bases between them. The CDR3 has 18 residues. Germline V lookup: CDR1 SGHDN, CDR2 FVKESK. Here the CDR3 DNA reads TGTGCCAGCAGCCAAAAGCTAGGGCAGGGGCTCAGGATACACACCATATATTTT. Its protein product is CASSQKLGQGLRIHTIYF. The full variable domain, its missing parts supplied by reference TRBV14 and TRBJ1-3, is EAGVTQFPSHSVIEKGQTVTLRCDPISGHDNLYWYRRVMGKEIKFLLHFVKESKQDESGMPNNRFLAERTGGTYSTLKVQPAELEDSGVYFCASSQKLGQGLRIHTIYFGEGSWLTVV.

This rearrangement joins TRBV19 to TRBJ2-5, with D possibly TRBD1 on 6 matching bases. The DNA end is more similar to TRBJ2-7, so the J call may be wrong. This CDR3 has 12 residues. CDR1 is LNHDA and CDR2 is SQIVND in the germline V gene (reference sequence). The CDR3: CASSSDSYEQYF. CDR3 nucleotides: TGTGCCAGTAGTTCGGACAGCTACGAGCAGTACTTC.

This sequence joins TRBV6-4 and TRBJ1-5; D unresolved. Germline V gene sequence: CDR1 MRHNA, CDR2 SNTAGT. Trimming pared 3 bases from V and 3 bases from J, leaving 6 bases between. This CDR3 contains 13 residues. The CDR3 here is CASSEQSNQPQHF. CDR3 bases: TGTGCCAGCAGTGAACAGTCCAATCAGCCCCAGCATTTT.

The V and J genes are TRBV5-8 and TRBJ1-1, with TRBD1 matching over 8 bases. With V trimmed by 4 bases and J by 1 base, 6 bases remained unmatched. The CDR3 spans 15 residues. Germline assignment: CDR1 SGHTS and CDR2 YDEGEE. The CDR3, as DNA: TGTGCCAGCAGCAACTTCAGGGGGCAGAACACTGAAGCTTTCTTT. This encodes CASSNFRGQNTEAFF.